The clone carrying this T cell receptor (beta chain) was seen more than once but under ten times. Its target is unknown. Constant-segment primers served in 5'RACE that generated TCR alpha and TCR beta cDNA libraries bearing sample barcodes and UMIs. Each CDR3 protein gets one entry after TCRdb re-called the 5' RACE reads with MiXCR. The sample has approximately 260,000 distinct CDR3 sequences, less than 20% seen once. This specimen comes from a study of T-cell memory formation after mild COVID-19. Germline assignment: CDR1 SGHRS and CDR2 YFSETQ. This CDR3 region has 15 residues. Trimming cost V 1 base and J 5 bases, with 13 bases left between them. Study-wide findings and caveats: The CD4+ clones that contracted clustered mainly within CM and EM, and the CD8+ clones concentrated in EMRA. The authors did not confirm SARS-CoV-2 specificity of second-wave clones peaking day 37. Cross-reactive memory apparently joined, as some responding clones appeared in pre-infection memory.

The TCR comes from a man aged 18 to 29 who had mild COVID-19 (a few samples of this study predate the infection). Cell type and time point are not known. Sequencing used PBMCs or a T cell subset sorted from them (not recorded which). The rearrangement uses TRBV5-1 and TRBJ2-1, with D possibly matching TRBD1 (5 bases). CDR3 DNA: TGCGCCAGCAGCTTGACAGGCGACCCTAACAATGAGCAGTTCTTC. This gives the protein CASSLTGDPNNEQFF.